The 5 T cell receptor beta chains given below trace back to one sample, sequenced in a study of T cell changes during pregnancy in multiple sclerosis. Profiled with immunoSEQ multiplex PCR; TCRdb holds only in-frame clones, not every one. The sample includes around 92,000 clones, over 80% seen only once; the top ten take approximately 4.5%. This specimen was peripheral blood, taken in the first trimester of pregnancy. Source of these receptors: a female donor with multiple sclerosis, enrolled in a pregnancy study.

The J gene is TRBJ2-3, the V gene TRBV25-1; 12 bases match TRBD1. There are 16 residues in the CDR3. Germline CDR1 MGHDK, CDR2 SYGVNS. Trimming took 1 base from V and 6 from J; bases not matched to a gene: 5. The CDR3 region is CASSESGTGGRDTQYF. CDR3 nucleotide sequence: TGTGCCAGCAGTGAATCCGGGACAGGGGGCAGGGATACGCAGTATTTT. Supplemented by reference TRBV25-1 and TRBJ2-3, the full variable domain reads EADIYQTPRYLVIGTGKKITLECSQTMGHDKMYWYQQDPGMELHLIHYSYGVNSTEKGDLSSESTVSRIRTEHFPLTLESARPSHTSQYLCASSESGTGGRDTQYFGPGTRLTVL.

J is TRBJ1-1 and V is TRBV7-2, with TRBD1 matching over 7 bases. CDR1 SGHTA and CDR2 FQGNSA come from the germline V gene. This CDR3 has 14 residues. The V and J ends lost 1 base and 3 bases, in that order; junction bases with no gene match: 2. The CDR3 DNA is TGTGCCAGCAGCTTAGACAGGGGATACACTGAAGCTTTCTTT. This codes for CASSLDRGYTEAFF.

This clone was counted a single time. The chain has TRBV2 and TRBJ2-6; tentatively, D is TRBD2 (5 bases). Germline values: CDR1 SNHLY, CDR2 FYNNEI. This CDR3 is 15 amino acids long. V gave up 4 bases and J gave up 2 bases, with 9 bases separating them. CDR3 loop: CASSVEVPGANVLTF. CDR3 coding DNA: TGTGCCAGCAGTGTGGAGGTACCTGGGGCCAACGTCCTGACTTTC.

The chain joins TRBV6-5 to TRBJ1-1, with D possibly TRBD1 on 6 matching bases. CDR1 and CDR2 from the germline V gene are MNHEY and SVGAGI. This CDR3 has 12 amino acids. V lost 7 bases and J lost 4, with 10 bases in between. The CDR3 spells CASKQGTTEAFF. DNA for the CDR3: TGTGCCAGCAAGCAGGGGACCACTGAAGCTTTCTTT.

The gene calls are TRBV5-8 and TRBJ1-1; D remains ambiguous. CDR1 and CDR2 (germline): SGHTS, YDEGEE. The CDR3 consists of 15 residues. With 5 bases removed from V and 4 bases from J, the gap between germline ends came to 18 bases. As DNA, the CDR3 is TGTGCCAGCAGTCCGCAAAGATCGGGGAGCACTGAAGCTTTCTTT. It is translated as CASSPQRSGSTEAFF.